Sequencing of this T cell receptor beta chain was carried out in a study of blood T cell repertoires in COVID-19. About the study: The study drew acute and convalescent COVID-19 samples from the United States, Italy and Spain. Sources were T cells, B-cell-depleted T cells, or PBMCs; the material itself was cDNA or gDNA.

Original handling: Amplification with reference gene primers provided the estimates of nucleated cell counts. This table comes from immunoSEQ multiplex PCR, and its TCRdb copy is limited to in-frame clones, with some not included. D and trimming were read from the DNA, whereas the V and J calls and clone size are those reported in that table. The repertoire holds around 95,000 clones, with roughly 87% as singletons. The CDR3 has 17 residues. V shed 7 bases and J shed 6 bases, with 25 bases lying between them. Germline V lookup: CDR1 MDHEN, CDR2 SYDVKM. Sequenced material: peripheral blood. The chain employs TRBV28 and TRBJ1-5; D remains unclear. This receptor was obtained from a man aged 25 to 40 in a cohort sampled during active COVID-19. CDR3 nucleotide sequence: TGTGCCAGCAACTACGAAGGCGGAGGGTGGGAGGGTCAGCCCCAGCATTTT. This codes for CASNYEGGGWEGQPQHF.